This T cell receptor beta chain originates from a study of cytomegalovirus exposure and HLA in healthy donors. Study details: Early released data comprised tens of millions of unique TCRs from HLA-typed donors.

Findings of the study overall: The study designated fewer than 200 TCR beta chains cytomegalovirus-associated. Earlier analysis looked at TCR beta V segments, and most were productive about 87% or about 30% of the time.

V shed 2 bases and J shed 8 bases, with 16 bases lying between them. The CDR3 has 15 residues. Germline V lookup: CDR1 SGHRS, CDR2 YFSETQ. Of note for this clone: Its antigen is not known.

Primers for the PCR totalled 60 Vbeta and 13 Jbeta. Clones were read by immunoSEQ multiplex PCR, and TCRdb kept only the in-frame ones, dropping some. The sample yields some 150,000 clones, approximately 79% seen once. The sample comprised PBMCs. The source is a man between 50 and 59 years old in good health and CMV-seropositive. The chain joins TRBV5-1 to TRBJ1-4; D is undetermined. The CDR3 here is CASSLQDPGGEKLFF. The CDR3 DNA sequence: TGCGCCAGCAGCTTACAAGACCCCGGAGGCGAAAAACTGTTTTTT.